This TCR delta chain derives from a study of gamma-delta T cells after stem cell transplantation. In its sample, this clone was seen a few times. TCRdb has a much larger clone's protein, which differs at residue 11 from the translation of this DNA, likely because of a read error; what is shown is the protein translated from the DNA. TCRdb re-called clones from the RT-PCR reads using CATT. The sample records 15,000 to 17,000 delta-chain clones, about 9.8% being singletons. This CDR3 has 20 amino acids. The J segment lost 0 bases and the V segment lost 0 bases, leaving 18 bases of the junction unmatched. Germline V gives CDR1 GEAIGNYY, CDR2 EKD.

The clonotype originates from a human donor. It is not recorded whose cells these are; they may come from a transplant donor. The genes are TRDV2 and TRDJ1; 7 nucleotides align to TRDD3. The sample consisted of gamma-delta T cells. Written as DNA, the CDR3 is TGTGCCTGTGACACCGTTGGACTGGGGACACTAACAGTTAACACCGATAAACTCATCTTT. Translating gives CACDTVGLGTLTVNTDKLIF.